Listed below are T cell receptor beta chains from one sample, sequenced in a study of blood T cell repertoires in COVID-19. Only in-frame clones appear in the TCRdb table, and some are missing; sequencing was by immunoSEQ multiplex PCR. The profile shows roughly 130,000 clones, approximately 80% of them singletons. The material sequenced was peripheral blood. The source of these receptors is a woman in her fifties or sixties with acute or convalescent COVID-19. Each CDR3 is given with its conserved first and last residue. The D gene is left open where the match is weak. Rows give clone size only sometimes, using once, few, many, or a class for an expanded clone.

D gene: TRBD2
clone size: once
J gene: TRBJ2-1
V gene: TRBV12-3/TRBV12-4
CDR3 protein: CASRAGEYNEQFF
CDR3 DNA: TGTGCCAGCAGGGCGGGGGAGTACAATGAGCAGTTCTTC

D gene: NA
clone size: NA
J gene: TRBJ2-6
V gene: TRBV15
CDR3 protein: CATSREVRHSSGANVLTF
CDR3 DNA: TGTGCCACCAGCAGAGAGGTACGACACAGCTCTGGGGCCAACGTCCTGACTTTC

D gene: TRBD1
clone size: NA
J gene: TRBJ1-3
V gene: TRBV19
CDR3 protein: CASALTGDGNTIYF
CDR3 DNA: TGTGCCAGTGCTCTCACAGGGGATGGAAACACCATATATTTT

D gene: NA
clone size: NA
J gene: TRBJ2-5
V gene: TRBV6-2/TRBV6-3
CDR3 protein: CASSYGYGGQQETQYF
CDR3 DNA: TGTGCCAGCAGTTACGGCTACGGGGGGCAACAAGAGACCCAGTACTTC

D gene: NA
clone size: NA
J gene: TRBJ2-1
V gene: TRBV7-9
CDR3 protein: CASSLVGGKNNEQFF
CDR3 DNA: TGTGCCAGCAGCTTAGTGGGGGGAAAAAACAATGAGCAGTTCTTC

D gene: NA
clone size: NA
J gene: TRBJ1-1
V gene: TRBV28
CDR3 protein: CASSFKGRAALGAFF
CDR3 DNA: TGTGCCAGCAGTTTTAAGGGCAGGGCGGCCCTGGGAGCTTTCTTT

D gene: NA
clone size: NA
J gene: TRBJ1-1
V gene: TRBV7-3
CDR3 protein: CASSPAGTLNTEAFF
CDR3 DNA: TGTGCCAGCAGCCCGGCCGGGACACTGAACACTGAAGCTTTCTTT

D gene: NA
clone size: NA
J gene: TRBJ2-2
V gene: TRBV12-3/TRBV12-4
CDR3 protein: CASTRVVGELFF
CDR3 DNA: TGTGCCAGCACCAGGGTAGTAGGGGAGCTGTTTTTT

D gene: TRBD1
clone size: NA
J gene: TRBJ1-5
V gene: TRBV30
CDR3 protein: CAWDTGATGQPQHF
CDR3 DNA: TGTGCCTGGGACACAGGGGCTACGGGGCAGCCCCAGCATTTT

D gene: TRBD1
clone size: NA
J gene: TRBJ2-5
V gene: TRBV14
CDR3 protein: CASSQGGTGDTQYF
CDR3 DNA: TGTGCCAGCAGCCAAGGGGGGACAGGGGATACCCAGTACTTC

D gene: TRBD1
clone size: once
J gene: TRBJ1-1
V gene: TRBV4-2
CDR3 protein: CASSQTQIGTGLPEAFF
CDR3 DNA: TGTGCCAGCAGCCAAACCCAAATCGGGACAGGGCTTCCTGAAGCTTTCTTT

D gene: NA
clone size: NA
J gene: TRBJ1-4
V gene: TRBV5-1
CDR3 protein: CASSTGTTNEKLFF
CDR3 DNA: TGCGCCAGCAGCACAGGTACAACTAATGAAAAACTGTTTTTT

D gene: NA
clone size: NA
J gene: TRBJ1-5
V gene: TRBV3-1/TRBV3-2
CDR3 protein: CASSQEGRQPQHF
CDR3 DNA: TGTGCCAGCAGCCAAGAAGGGAGGCAGCCCCAGCATTTT

D gene: TRBD1
clone size: NA
J gene: TRBJ1-6
V gene: TRBV2
CDR3 protein: CASRDRVGNSPLHF
CDR3 DNA: TGTGCCAGCAGGGACAGGGTTGGCAATTCACCCCTCCACTTT

D gene: TRBD1
clone size: NA
J gene: TRBJ1-2
V gene: TRBV27
CDR3 protein: CASRDRIYGYTF
CDR3 DNA: TGTGCCAGCCGGGACAGGATTTATGGCTACACCTTC

D gene: TRBD1
clone size: NA
J gene: TRBJ1-6
V gene: TRBV18
CDR3 protein: CASSPRDRGAHSPLHF
CDR3 DNA: TGTGCCAGCTCACCCCGGGACAGGGGGGCTCATTCACCCCTCCACTTT

D gene: NA
clone size: once
J gene: TRBJ1-1
V gene: TRBV3-1/TRBV3-2
CDR3 protein: CASSQDRGGWEGTEAFF
CDR3 DNA: TGTGCCAGCAGCCAAGATAGGGGGGGCTGGGAAGGGACTGAAGCTTTCTTT

D gene: NA
clone size: NA
J gene: TRBJ2-2
V gene: TRBV7-3
CDR3 protein: CASSWAANTGELFF
CDR3 DNA: TGTGCCAGCAGCTGGGCCGCGAACACCGGGGAGCTGTTTTTT

D gene: NA
clone size: NA
J gene: TRBJ1-6
V gene: TRBV7-2
CDR3 protein: CASSFPEGPNSPLHF
CDR3 DNA: TGTGCCAGCAGCTTTCCCGAGGGCCCAAATTCACCCCTCCACTTT

D gene: NA
clone size: NA
J gene: TRBJ1-2
V gene: TRBV15
CDR3 protein: CATSRPGQTTRGYTF
CDR3 DNA: TGTGCCACCAGCAGACCTGGACAGACAACGCGGGGCTACACCTTC

D gene: NA
clone size: NA
J gene: TRBJ1-3
V gene: TRBV9
CDR3 protein: CASSVDSSGNTIYF
CDR3 DNA: TGTGCCAGCAGCGTAGACAGCTCTGGAAACACCATATATTTT

D gene: TRBD1
clone size: NA
J gene: TRBJ2-3
V gene: TRBV19
CDR3 protein: CASGGQGHKDTQYF
CDR3 DNA: TGTGCCAGTGGTGGACAGGGACATAAGGATACGCAGTATTTT

D gene: NA
clone size: few
J gene: TRBJ2-1
V gene: TRBV11-2
CDR3 protein: CASSPRDRNNEQFF
CDR3 DNA: TGTGCCAGCAGCCCCCGTGACAGGAACAATGAGCAGTTCTTC

D gene: NA
clone size: NA
J gene: TRBJ1-3
V gene: TRBV4-1
CDR3 protein: CASSQDVPQGNTIYF
CDR3 DNA: TGCGCCAGCAGCCAAGATGTGCCCCAGGGCAACACCATATATTTT

D gene: TRBD1
clone size: NA
J gene: TRBJ2-2
V gene: TRBV9
CDR3 protein: CASSVRTGRDTGELFF
CDR3 DNA: TGTGCCAGCAGCGTGCGGACAGGGAGAGACACCGGGGAGCTGTTTTTT

D gene: TRBD1
clone size: once
J gene: TRBJ2-3
V gene: TRBV5-1
CDR3 protein: CASSDGTGLFTDTQYF
CDR3 DNA: TGCGCCAGCAGCGACGGGACAGGGCTTTTCACAGATACGCAGTATTTT

D gene: NA
clone size: NA
J gene: TRBJ2-1
V gene: TRBV6-5
CDR3 protein: CASWGDSRNEQFF
CDR3 DNA: TGTGCCAGCTGGGGGGATTCACGGAATGAGCAGTTCTTC

D gene: TRBD1
clone size: NA
J gene: TRBJ1-4
V gene: TRBV27
CDR3 protein: CASSPQGHKEKLFF
CDR3 DNA: TGTGCCAGCAGCCCACAGGGGCATAAGGAAAAACTGTTTTTT

D gene: TRBD2
clone size: NA
J gene: TRBJ2-1
V gene: TRBV5-1
CDR3 protein: CASSSDLTSGGSYNEQFF
CDR3 DNA: TGCGCCAGCAGCTCCGACCTGACTAGCGGGGGGTCCTACAATGAGCAGTTCTTC

D gene: TRBD1
clone size: once
J gene: TRBJ2-1
V gene: TRBV30
CDR3 protein: CAWSRDRGRYNEQFF
CDR3 DNA: TGTGCCTGGAGTCGGGACAGGGGACGATACAATGAGCAGTTCTTC

D gene: TRBD1
clone size: NA
J gene: TRBJ2-2
V gene: TRBV3-1/TRBV3-2
CDR3 protein: CASSPQGADTGELFF
CDR3 DNA: TGTGCCAGCAGCCCACAGGGGGCAGACACCGGGGAGCTGTTTTTT

D gene: NA
clone size: NA
J gene: TRBJ1-1
V gene: TRBV30
CDR3 protein: CAWVYKGVNTEAFF
CDR3 DNA: TGTGCCTGGGTTTATAAGGGGGTGAACACTGAAGCTTTCTTT

D gene: NA
clone size: once
J gene: TRBJ1-1
V gene: TRBV19
CDR3 protein: CASTYQPRGDTEAFF
CDR3 DNA: TGTGCCAGTACCTATCAACCCAGGGGCGACACTGAAGCTTTCTTT

D gene: TRBD1
clone size: NA
J gene: TRBJ1-2
V gene: TRBV5-1
CDR3 protein: CASSWMGQVMDGYTF
CDR3 DNA: TGCGCCAGCAGCTGGATGGGACAGGTGATGGATGGCTACACCTTC

D gene: TRBD1
clone size: large
J gene: TRBJ1-5
V gene: TRBV4-1
CDR3 protein: CASSQGGDRGYQPQHF
CDR3 DNA: TGCGCCAGCAGCCAAGGAGGGGACAGGGGGTATCAGCCCCAGCATTTT

D gene: NA
clone size: NA
J gene: TRBJ2-5
V gene: TRBV5-1
CDR3 protein: CASSLLAFGETQYF
CDR3 DNA: TGCGCCAGCAGCTTGTTGGCTTTTGGAGAGACCCAGTACTTC

D gene: NA
clone size: NA
J gene: TRBJ1-2
V gene: TRBV6-6
CDR3 protein: CASLGQGLYYGYTF
CDR3 DNA: TGTGCCAGCTTGGGCCAGGGCCTTTACTATGGCTACACCTTC

D gene: NA
clone size: NA
J gene: TRBJ1-1
V gene: TRBV19
CDR3 protein: CASSTSPGEAFF
CDR3 DNA: TGTGCCAGTAGTACATCGCCCGGTGAAGCTTTCTTT

D gene: NA
clone size: NA
J gene: TRBJ2-5
V gene: TRBV18
CDR3 protein: CASSPFYTRETQYF
CDR3 DNA: TGTGCCAGCTCACCATTCTATACGAGAGAGACCCAGTACTTC

D gene: NA
clone size: NA
J gene: TRBJ1-2
V gene: TRBV7-2
CDR3 protein: CASSLSRSYGYTF
CDR3 DNA: TGTGCCAGCAGCTTATCTAGGTCCTATGGCTACACCTTC